This is a list of T cell receptor beta chains from one sample in a study of T-cell reconstitution after alpha-beta-depleted transplantation in children. A single record per CDR3 protein comes from TCRdb applying MiXCR to the PCR reads. The sample has approximately 210,000 distinct CDR3 sequences; about a sixth are singletons. The specimen comprised PBMCs, mostly from graft donor cells, sampled 360 days after TCRalphabeta/CD19-depleted stem cell transplant. The receptors come from a male patient aged 2-15 years who had a stem cell transplant for acute lymphoblastic leukemia, so the T cells may come from the graft donor. The CDR3 runs from the conserved cysteine through the conserved F or W. The order of the fields is V gene, clone size, J gene, CDR3 length, D gene, CDR3 protein, CDR3 DNA. A D gene is named only where the DNA matches it firmly. The size of a clone is reported for some rows only, either as once, few or many, or as a class for expanded clones.

TRBV5-6	many	TRBJ2-1	13	NA	CASSPRPGNEQFF	TGTGCCAGCAGCCCCCGCCCGGGCAATGAGCAGTTCTTC
TRBV7-9	once	TRBJ2-1	14	TRBD2	CASSTRTSNNEQFF	TGTGCCAGCAGCACCCGGACTAGCAACAATGAGCAGTTCTTC
TRBV5-1	few	TRBJ2-1	15	NA	CASSLSPGGANEQFF	TGCGCCAGCAGCTTGTCCCCAGGGGGGGCCAATGAGCAGTTCTTC
TRBV2	NA	TRBJ2-1	18	NA	CASSPAVIGGHWGNEQFF	TGTGCCAGCAGTCCAGCGGTGATAGGGGGGCATTGGGGCAATGAGCAGTTCTTC
TRBV5-4	few	TRBJ2-1	15	TRBD2	CASSLVSGTYNEQFF	TGTGCCAGCAGCTTGGTTAGCGGGACCTACAATGAGCAGTTCTTC
TRBV2	few	TRBJ2-5	13	NA	CASRVEGRETQYF	TGTGCCAGCAGGGTAGAGGGGCGAGAGACCCAGTACTTC
TRBV2	many	TRBJ2-5	14	NA	CASSDGQYQETQYF	TGTGCCAGCAGTGATGGTCAGTACCAAGAGACCCAGTACTTC
TRBV3-1	NA	TRBJ2-1	16	NA	CASTLTGVGRPNEQFF	TGTGCCAGCACCCTTACGGGGGTAGGTCGGCCCAATGAGCAGTTCTTC
TRBV18	few	TRBJ2-5	16	TRBD1	CASSAIWDRGRETQYF	TGTGCCAGCTCAGCGATTTGGGACAGGGGGCGAGAGACCCAGTACTTC
TRBV11-2	NA	TRBJ2-1	13	NA	CASSFPGDNEQFF	TGTGCCAGCAGCTTCCCGGGGGATAATGAGCAGTTCTTC
TRBV18	NA	TRBJ2-1	16	NA	CASSSATHWGIGEQFF	TGTGCCAGCTCTTCCGCGACCCATTGGGGGATAGGTGAGCAGTTCTTC
TRBV20-1	few	TRBJ1-4	13	NA	CSASNQGSVKLFF	TGCAGTGCTAGCAATCAGGGAAGTGTAAAACTGTTTTTT
TRBV10-3	few	TRBJ1-2	15	TRBD1	CAAIDRDRDDSGYTF	TGTGCCGCTATCGACCGGGACAGGGATGATAGTGGCTACACCTTC
TRBV7-2	NA	TRBJ2-5	16	TRBD1	CASSLERIRGRETQYF	TGTGCCAGCAGCTTAGAGAGGATCAGGGGGAGAGAGACCCAGTACTTC
TRBV5-1	NA	TRBJ1-2	13	NA	CASSSRYNYGYTF	TGCGCCAGCAGCTCTCGTTATAACTATGGCTACACCTTC
TRBV10-1	NA	TRBJ2-7	14	NA	CASSQGLGDYEQYF	TGCGCCAGCAGCCAGGGTCTGGGGGACTACGAGCAGTACTTC
TRBV11-1	few	TRBJ2-4	14	NA	CASSLGRGMDIQYF	TGTGCCAGCAGCTTAGGGCGGGGAATGGACATTCAGTACTTC
TRBV7-2	few	TRBJ2-1	14	NA	CASSTLLVSNEQFF	TGTGCCAGCAGTACGCTACTAGTGAGTAATGAGCAGTTCTTC
TRBV6-2/TRBV6-3	NA	TRBJ2-2	13	NA	CAIAGWDAGELFF	TGTGCCATCGCTGGGTGGGACGCCGGGGAGCTGTTTTTT
TRBV5-1	few	TRBJ2-3	17	TRBD2	CASSAGLAAGGTDTQYF	TGCGCCAGCAGCGCGGGACTAGCGGCTGGAGGCACAGATACGCAGTATTTT
TRBV10-3	few	TRBJ1-6	16	NA	CAISESTGTRASPLHF	TGTGCCATCAGTGAGTCTACCGGAACCCGAGCTTCACCCCTCCACTTT
TRBV11-3	many	TRBJ2-1	12	NA	CASSFGDNEQFF	TGTGCCAGCAGCTTCGGTGACAATGAGCAGTTCTTC
TRBV19	NA	TRBJ2-6	16	NA	CACRAGRSTGANVLTF	TGTGCCTGCCGGGCAGGGAGAAGCACTGGGGCCAACGTCCTGACTTTC
TRBV15	few	TRBJ2-1	18	NA	CATSRDGVRGSSYNEQFF	TGTGCCACCAGCAGAGATGGGGTCCGGGGAAGCTCCTACAATGAGCAGTTCTTC
TRBV7-9	NA	TRBJ2-3	14	TRBD1	CASSLEGQAFAQYF	TGTGCCAGCAGCTTGGAGGGACAGGCATTTGCGCAGTATTTT
TRBV3-1	NA	TRBJ2-7	17	NA	CASSQEVADTPSYEQYF	TGTGCCAGCAGCCAAGAGGTAGCAGACACCCCCTCCTACGAGCAGTACTTC
TRBV6-1	few	TRBJ1-4	15	NA	CASRPHGAVNEKLFF	TGTGCCAGCAGGCCCCACGGGGCGGTTAATGAAAAACTGTTTTTT
TRBV4-2	NA	TRBJ1-2	13	NA	CASSQDLIDGYTF	TGTGCCAGCAGCCAAGATTTGATCGATGGCTACACCTTC
TRBV12-3/TRBV12-4	NA	TRBJ1-3	15	NA	CASTLQGWLSDTIYF	TGTGCCAGCACCCTCCAGGGTTGGTTGTCGGACACCATATATTTT
TRBV29-1	many	TRBJ1-2	16	TRBD1	CSVVQVLQGKWYGYTF	TGCAGCGTTGTTCAAGTGTTACAGGGGAAGTGGTATGGCTACACCTTC
TRBV11-2	few	TRBJ2-2	15	NA	CASSLVRGIAGELFF	TGTGCCAGCAGCTTAGTACGAGGGATCGCCGGGGAGCTGTTTTTT
TRBV28	NA	TRBJ1-1	14	NA	CASSSVGLGTEAFF	TGTGCCAGCAGTAGTGTTGGTCTCGGCACTGAAGCTTTCTTT
TRBV2	many	TRBJ1-1	17	NA	CASSTNTGTTLRTEAFF	TGTGCCAGCAGCACTAATACCGGGACCACCCTTCGCACTGAAGCTTTCTTT
TRBV7-9	few	TRBJ2-7	14	NA	CASSLGGAGNEQYF	TGTGCCAGCAGCTTAGGAGGGGCCGGGAACGAGCAGTACTTC
TRBV29-1	NA	TRBJ2-2	14	TRBD1	CSGRGGTGTGELFF	TGCAGCGGAAGAGGGGGGACAGGCACCGGGGAGCTGTTTTTT
TRBV9	NA	TRBJ1-5	15	TRBD1	CASSTGVDSNQPQHF	TGTGCCAGCAGCACAGGGGTTGATAGCAATCAGCCCCAGCATTTT
TRBV5-1	NA	TRBJ2-2	16	NA	CASKMGAFANTGELFF	TGCGCCAGCAAGATGGGGGCATTCGCGAACACCGGGGAGCTGTTTTTT
TRBV2	NA	TRBJ2-5	13	NA	CASMPPGEETQYF	TGTGCCAGCATGCCACCTGGGGAGGAGACCCAGTACTTC
TRBV20-1	few	TRBJ2-7	15	NA	CSASPPGRKAYEQYF	TGCAGTGCTAGTCCCCCGGGACGGAAGGCCTACGAGCAGTACTTC
TRBV7-2	few	TRBJ2-3	15	TRBD2	CASSLGGAVGDTQYF	TGTGCCAGCAGCCTCGGGGGGGCCGTTGGAGATACGCAGTATTTT
TRBV11-2	NA	TRBJ1-4	14	TRBD1	CASSFRQGAEKLFF	TGTGCCAGCAGCTTCCGACAGGGTGCGGAAAAACTGTTTTTT